This T cell receptor (beta chain) originates from a study of blood T cells in healthy people across ages. Caucasian individuals from Russia who were healthy and aged about 6 to 95 acted as donors. Alongside a J-beta primer mix, a sample-barcoded 5' primer served in a second PCR lasting roughly 6 to 12 cycles. The authors tagged each cDNA molecule using a template-switch adaptor with 12 random nucleotides. One entry per CDR3 protein, called by TCRdb with MiXCR from the 5' RACE reads. In the table there are around 620,000 distinct CDR3 sequences, roughly a quarter of which are singletons. This clonotype was observed a few times. Its antigen is as yet unknown. Broader study findings: A strong correlation between TCR beta diversity and naive T cell percentage was seen.

V lost 0 bases, J lost 8 bases, and 13 bases lay in between. The CDR3 extends over 14 amino acids. The germline V gene has CDR1 MGHRA and CDR2 YSYEKL. The chain links TRBV4-1 to TRBJ2-5; the D gene is possibly TRBD1 (5 bases). The clonotype originates from an older woman in good health. Sequenced input: blood. CDR3 residues: CASSQDWQGPTQYF. DNA of the CDR3: TGCGCCAGCAGCCAAGATTGGCAGGGCCCAACCCAGTACTTC.